This T cell receptor beta chain derives from a study of blood T cells in healthy people across ages. In the case of this clonotype: The antigen remains undetermined. This may be a read error, as it is one base from a much larger clone.

Germline V gives CDR1 DFQATT, CDR2 SNEGSKA (reference sequence). This CDR3 comprises 14 residues. A J-beta primer mix and a sample-barcoded 5' primer were used in a second PCR of about 7 to 11 cycles. Carrying 12 random nucleotides, a template-switch adaptor labeled each individual cDNA molecule. TCRdb redid the calling of the 5' RACE reads with MiXCR, one entry per CDR3 protein. The sample has some 1.7 million distinct CDR3 sequences; about 30% are singletons. The study, taken as a whole, reports: Bulk PBMC profiling left naive and antigen-experienced comparisons inconclusive.

This sequence originates from a woman aged 25 to 39 in good health. The chain is built from TRBV20-1 and TRBJ2-1, with D maybe TRBD1 (5 bases). The J call may be in error: the DNA end matches TRBJ2-7 better. Input material: blood. The CDR3 nucleotides are TGCAGTGCTACAGGGATGAGCTCCTACAATGAGCAGTACTTC. Protein product: CSATGMSSYNEQYF.